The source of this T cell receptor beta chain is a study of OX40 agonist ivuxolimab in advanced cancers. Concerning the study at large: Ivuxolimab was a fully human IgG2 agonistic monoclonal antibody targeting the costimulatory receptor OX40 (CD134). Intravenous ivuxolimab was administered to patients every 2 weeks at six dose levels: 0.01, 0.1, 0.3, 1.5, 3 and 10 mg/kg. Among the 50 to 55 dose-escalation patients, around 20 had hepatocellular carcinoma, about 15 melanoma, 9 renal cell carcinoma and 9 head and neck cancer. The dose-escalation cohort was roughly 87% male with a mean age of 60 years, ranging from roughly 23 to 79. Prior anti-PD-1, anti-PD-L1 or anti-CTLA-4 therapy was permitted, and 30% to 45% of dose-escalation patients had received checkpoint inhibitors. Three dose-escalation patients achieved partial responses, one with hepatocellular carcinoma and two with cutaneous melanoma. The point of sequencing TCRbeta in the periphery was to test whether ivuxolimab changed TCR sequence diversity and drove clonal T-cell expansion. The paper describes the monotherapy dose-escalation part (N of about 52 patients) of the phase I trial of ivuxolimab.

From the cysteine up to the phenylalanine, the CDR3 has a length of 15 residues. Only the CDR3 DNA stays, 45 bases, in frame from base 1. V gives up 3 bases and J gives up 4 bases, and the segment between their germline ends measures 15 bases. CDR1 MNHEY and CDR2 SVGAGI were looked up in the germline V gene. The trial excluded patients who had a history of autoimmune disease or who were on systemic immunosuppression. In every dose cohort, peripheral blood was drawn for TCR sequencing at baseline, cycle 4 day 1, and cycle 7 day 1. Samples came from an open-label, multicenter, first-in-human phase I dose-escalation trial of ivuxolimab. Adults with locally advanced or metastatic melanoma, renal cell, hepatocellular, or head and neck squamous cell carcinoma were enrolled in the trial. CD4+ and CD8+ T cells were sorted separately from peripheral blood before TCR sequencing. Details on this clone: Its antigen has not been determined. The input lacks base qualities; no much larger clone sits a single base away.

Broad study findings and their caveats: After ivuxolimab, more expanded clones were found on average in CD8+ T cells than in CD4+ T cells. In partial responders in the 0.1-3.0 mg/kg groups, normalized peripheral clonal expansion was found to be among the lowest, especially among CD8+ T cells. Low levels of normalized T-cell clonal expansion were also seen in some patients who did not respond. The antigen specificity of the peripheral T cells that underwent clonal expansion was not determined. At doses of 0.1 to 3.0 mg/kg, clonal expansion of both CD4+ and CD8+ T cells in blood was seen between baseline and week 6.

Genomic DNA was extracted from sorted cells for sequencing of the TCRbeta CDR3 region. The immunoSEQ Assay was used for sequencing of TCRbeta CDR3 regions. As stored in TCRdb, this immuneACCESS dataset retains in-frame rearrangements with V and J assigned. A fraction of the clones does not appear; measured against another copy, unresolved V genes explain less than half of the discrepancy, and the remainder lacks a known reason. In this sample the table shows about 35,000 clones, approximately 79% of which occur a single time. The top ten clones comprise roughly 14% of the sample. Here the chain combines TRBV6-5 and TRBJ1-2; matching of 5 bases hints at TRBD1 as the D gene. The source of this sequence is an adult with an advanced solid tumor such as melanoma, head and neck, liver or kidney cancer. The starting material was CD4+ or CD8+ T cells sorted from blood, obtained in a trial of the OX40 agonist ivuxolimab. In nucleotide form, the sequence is TGTGCCAGCAGTTATGATACCAGGGATGGCTATGGCTACACCTTC. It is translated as CASSYDTRDGYGYTF.